What follows are 25 T cell receptor beta chains derived from one specimen sequenced in a study of cytomegalovirus exposure and HLA in healthy donors. The PCR had 60 Vbeta and 13 Jbeta primers. Clones were sequenced by immunoSEQ multiplex PCR, and TCRdb holds only the in-frame ones, with some missing. This sample yields around 200,000 clones, of which around 80% are seen a single time; around 1.2% belongs to the top ten. The sequenced material came from PBMCs. These receptors all come from a girl aged 2-10 years in good health and CMV-seropositive.

The chain links TRBV2 to TRBJ2-7, with TRBD2 matching 8 bases. This CDR3 is built from 14 residues. Germline lookup yields CDR1 SNHLY and CDR2 FYNNEI. With V trimmed by 11 bases and J by 2 bases, 11 bases remained unmatched. CDR3: CARRREGDTYEQYF. In nucleotides, the CDR3 is TGTGCCCGCCGACGGGAGGGGGACACCTACGAGCAGTACTTC.

The CDR3 protein is CASSDGPGIYGYTF. As DNA, the CDR3 is TGTGCCAGCAGTGACGGCCCCGGGATCTATGGCTACACCTTC. This chain connects TRBV25-1 to TRBJ1-2, with D hard to call. V was clipped by 3 bases and J by 4 bases, with 12 bases between them. The germline CDR1 and CDR2 sequences are MGHDK and SYGVNS. This CDR3 contains 14 residues.

J is TRBJ2-1 and V is TRBV7-2; no reliable D call. Germline CDR1 reads SGHTA; CDR2 reads FQGNSA. V was trimmed by 5 bases and J by 7 bases, leaving 15 bases between them. The CDR3 contains 14 residues. The DNA for the CDR3 is TGTGCCAGCAGCCGTTTCCCGGGTCAGAATGAGCAGTTCTTC. Encoded protein: CASSRFPGQNEQFF.

The chain links TRBV13 to TRBJ2-1, with D unresolved. V shed 2 bases and J shed 7 bases, with 12 bases lying between them. This CDR3 has 14 amino acids. Germline assignment: CDR1 PRHDT and CDR2 FYEKMQ (reference sequence). The CDR3 loop reads CASSLSLAGNEQFF. For the CDR3, the DNA is TGTGCCAGCAGCTTAAGCTTAGCTGGGAATGAGCAGTTCTTC.

This clone appeared a single time. The V gene is TRBV5-1, the J gene TRBJ2-3, with 10 nucleotides matching TRBD2. V was pared by 3 bases and J by 2 bases, with 9 bases of the junction left unmatched. The CDR3 is 17 amino acids. Germline loops: CDR1 SGHRS, CDR2 YFSETQ. Written as DNA, the CDR3 is TGCGCCAGCAGCTGGGCACTAGCGGGATCACCCACAGATACGCAGTATTTT. Residues: CASSWALAGSPTDTQYF.

V is TRBV7-7 and J is TRBJ2-6; D unresolved. Germline values: CDR1 SSHAT, CDR2 FNYEAQ (reference sequence). CDR3 size: 13 residues. V dropped 5 bases and J dropped 4 bases, with 6 bases sitting between them. CDR3 sequence reads: CASSPRGANVLTF. The CDR3 bases are TGTGCCAGCAGCCCCCGGGGGGCCAACGTCCTGACTTTC.

The J gene is TRBJ1-1, the V gene TRBV6-5; TRBD1 agrees at 11 bases. CDR3 length equals 14 residues. The germline gives CDR1 MNHEY, CDR2 SVGAGI. The junction had 11 bases not matched to a gene; V was cut back by 7 bases and J by 10 bases. Here the CDR3 reads CASTTGQGACVAFF. CDR3 sequence (DNA): TGTGCCAGCACCACCGGACAGGGGGCTTGTGTAGCTTTCTTT.

The rearrangement joins TRBV30 to TRBJ1-2; tentative D call: TRBD1 (5 bases). Germline CDR1 and CDR2: GTSNPN and SVGIG (reference sequence). Trimming stripped 2 bases from V and 3 bases from J, with 13 bases between. The CDR3 has 14 amino acids. The CDR3 coding sequence is TGTGCCTGGAGTAGGGGCTTCTCGGACTATGGCTACACCTTC. It encodes CAWSRGFSDYGYTF.

The chain links TRBV6-1 to TRBJ2-5; TRBD2 aligns across 14 bases. V gave up 0 bases and J gave up 4 bases; unmatched junction bases: 4. In germline, CDR1 is MNHNS, CDR2 SASEGT. This CDR3 comprises 17 residues. For the CDR3, the DNA is TGTGCCAGCAGTGAAGCGGTAGGACTAGCGGGAGGAGAGACCCAGTACTTC. It codes for CASSEAVGLAGGETQYF.

J is TRBJ2-1 and V is TRBV18; no clear D gene. The CDR3 has 15 amino acids. The germline CDR1 and CDR2 sequences are KGHSH and LQKENI. Deletions cut 1 base from V and 5 bases from J, with 12 bases between. CDR3 sequence (DNA): TGTGCCAGCTCACCACTTGGTCTGAGGAACAATGAGCAGTTCTTC. This encodes CASSPLGLRNNEQFF.

The V call is TRBV28, the J call TRBJ1-2; the match to TRBD1 covers 9 bases. Germline CDR1 is MDHEN and CDR2 is SYDVKM. V lost 4 bases to trimming and J lost 7 bases; unmatched junction nucleotides: 7. The CDR3 contains 14 residues. This CDR3 is CASSSEGQGPGYTF. In DNA, the CDR3 is TGTGCCAGCAGTTCGGAAGGACAGGGGCCTGGCTACACCTTC.

This clone was picked up one time. This chain links TRBV2 with TRBJ2-7; 7 nucleotides agree with TRBD1. V lost 10 bases, J lost 0 bases, and 6 bases stayed unmatched. This CDR3 spans 13 amino acids. The germline gives CDR1 SNHLY, CDR2 FYNNEI. CDR3 sequence: CATTGAPSYEQYF. The CDR3 bases are TGTGCCACCACAGGGGCCCCCTCCTACGAGCAGTACTTC.

The rearrangement joins TRBV19 to TRBJ1-1, with D uncertain. This CDR3 has 11 amino acids. The germline CDR1 and CDR2 sequences are LNHDA and SQIVND (reference sequence). Trimming left V 5 bases short and J 11 bases short, with 12 bases between. Written as DNA, the CDR3 is TGTGCCAGTAGTTCCGGACTCGTCGCTTTCTTT. Its translation is CASSSGLVAFF.

V usage is TRBV12-5 and J usage is TRBJ2-3; possible D gene TRBD1, 5 bases. The V end was cut by 1 base, the J end by 0 bases, with 8 bases between. Germline values: CDR1 LGHNT, CDR2 FRNRAP. This CDR3 region has 15 residues. DNA for the CDR3: TGTGCTAGTGGTTTGGGTAGGGGTAGCACAGATACGCAGTATTTT. It specifies CASGLGRGSTDTQYF.

This chain uses TRBV28 with TRBJ1-2; no clear D. The CDR3 length is 13 residues. V shed 8 bases and J shed 1 base, with 11 bases lying between them. Per the germline V gene, CDR1 is MDHEN and CDR2 is SYDVKM. The CDR3 DNA reads as TGTGCCAGCTTATCTCCGGGTAACTATGGCTACACCTTC. Protein sequence: CASLSPGNYGYTF.

The chain carries TRBV5-1 and TRBJ2-5, with D possibly being TRBD1 (6 bases). The CDR3 length is 14 residues. With 4 bases removed from V and 5 bases from J, the gap between germline ends came to 15 bases. Germline V gene sequence: CDR1 SGHRS, CDR2 YFSETQ. For the CDR3, the DNA is TGCGCCAGCAGCGTGGGGGCAGGGTTGGAGACCCAGTACTTC. This codes for CASSVGAGLETQYF. Full variable domain (rest looked up from reference TRBV5-1 and TRBJ2-5): KAGVTQTPRYLIKTRGQQVTLSCSPISGHRSVSWYQQTPGQGLQFLFEYFSETQRNKGNFPGRFSGRQFSNSRSEMNVSTLELGDSALYLCASSVGAGLETQYFGPGTRLLVL.

The chain links TRBV23-1 to TRBJ2-1, with 8 bases identical to TRBD2. TRBV23-1 is an open reading frame, and its role is uncertain. The CDR3 loop spans 24 amino acids. The J segment lost 3 bases and the V segment lost 0 bases, leaving 28 bases of the junction unmatched. The CDR3 here is CASSQSDGQCNPGLVRGNYNEQFF. As DNA, the CDR3 is TGCGCCAGCAGTCAATCGGATGGACAGTGTAACCCGGGACTAGTGAGGGGTAACTACAATGAGCAGTTCTTC.

This clone was recorded once. V usage is TRBV5-1 and J usage is TRBJ1-1; D might be TRBD1 (6 bases). CDR1 and CDR2 (germline): SGHRS, YFSETQ. The CDR3 covers 15 residues. Deletions cut 4 bases from V and 2 bases from J, with 15 bases between. The CDR3 region has the DNA TGCGCCAGCAGCGGGGGTGGACAGCATAACACTGAAGCTTTCTTT. Translated, it gives CASSGGGQHNTEAFF.

The CDR3 loop is CATSRDRTGNQPQHF. The CDR3 bases are TGTGCCACCAGCAGAGATCGAACAGGCAATCAGCCCCAGCATTTT. V usage is TRBV15 and J usage is TRBJ1-5; D not resolved. The germline CDR1 and CDR2 sequences are LNHNV and YYDKDF (reference sequence). The CDR3 runs to 15 residues. The germline V and J ends were trimmed by 0 bases and 2 bases, with 8 bases remaining between them.

The genes are TRBV9 and TRBJ2-3; 9 bases are a match to TRBD1. Trimming took 3 bases from V and 3 from J; bases not matched to a gene: 8. The germline V gene encodes CDR1 SGDLS and CDR2 YYNGEE. The CDR3 totals 16 residues. The CDR3 region has the DNA TGTGCCAGCAGCGGACGGACAGGGGCAAGGACAGATACGCAGTATTTT. As protein: CASSGRTGARTDTQYF.

The V and J genes are TRBV28 and TRBJ1-2; 7 bases map to TRBD1. The CDR3 sequence is 14 residues long. Germline CDR1 MDHEN, CDR2 SYDVKM. The trim removed 4 bases at V and 4 bases at J, leaving 6 bases unmatched. In nucleotides, the CDR3 is TGTGCCAGCAGTTCCGGACAGGCGTCCTATGGCTACACCTTC. It translates to CASSSGQASYGYTF.

This chain uses TRBV2 with TRBJ1-1; D gene uncertain. The CDR3 covers 13 residues. The V end was cut by 6 bases, the J end by 6 bases, with 14 bases between. Germline CDR1 and CDR2: SNHLY and FYNNEI. Here the CDR3 DNA reads TGTGCCAGCAGCTTAGACCTAGCGGCTGAAGCTTTCTTT. It specifies CASSLDLAAEAFF.

The V and J genes are TRBV30 and TRBJ2-2; tentative D call: TRBD1 (6 bases). This CDR3 is 15 amino acids long. V was shortened by 0 bases and J by 1 base, with 9 bases between the two germline ends. The germline gives CDR1 GTSNPN, CDR2 SVGIG (reference sequence). CDR3 sequence reads: CAWSVPGQNTGELFF. CDR3 nucleotide sequence: TGTGCCTGGAGTGTTCCGGGACAGAACACCGGGGAGCTGTTTTTT.

The chain combines TRBV7-8 with TRBJ1-2; TRBD1 might be the D (5 bases). The ends were cut back, 4 bases at V and 0 bases at J, with 15 bases in the middle. CDR3 length: 16 amino acids. The germline V gene has CDR1 SGHVS and CDR2 FQNEAQ. As DNA, the CDR3 is TGTGCCAGCAGCTCAACCTCCGGGACTCCTAACTATGGCTACACCTTC. It codes for CASSSTSGTPNYGYTF.

The V gene is TRBV7-3, the J gene TRBJ2-1; 7 nucleotides align to TRBD2. J lost 5 bases, V lost 3 bases, and 4 bases had no gene match. Germline CDR1 and CDR2: SGHTA and FQGTGA. The CDR3 is made up of 14 amino acids. This CDR3 reads CASSLTGTNNEQFF. As DNA, the CDR3 is TGTGCCAGCAGCTTGACCGGGACTAACAATGAGCAGTTCTTC. Full variable domain (remainder filled in from reference TRBV7-3 and TRBJ2-1): GAGVSQTPSNKVTEKGKYVELRCDPISGHTALYWYRQSLGQGPEFLIYFQGTGAADDSGLPNDRFFAVRPEGSVSTLKIQRTERGDSAVYLCASSLTGTNNEQFFGPGTRLTVL.